This TCR beta chain was sequenced during a study of blood T cell repertoires in COVID-19 (dated by TCRdb to about 2020). With respect to the entire study: The collaborator samples originated in the United States, Italy and Spain and spanned the acute and convalescent phases of COVID-19. The material from the prospective study consisted of cDNA or gDNA derived from T cells, B-cell-depleted T cells, or PBMCs. Deeply sampled blood TCRbeta repertoires from subjects exposed to, actively infected with, or recovered from COVID-19 were included in the dataset. The repertoires were released in a freely available public database intended as a resource for research on the immune response to SARS-CoV-2. Samples were obtained from the ongoing ImmuneRACE study (first 160 participants) and from over a thousand subjects provided by 6 global collaborators. The sample metadata nearly always contained a de-identified subject ID, COVID-19 status, age in years and sex. Where HLA class I and class II types were available, the types were taken from metadata supplied by the sample provider, not from assay-based typing.

Remarks on this clone: This clone's antigen is unknown. Base qualities are not provided; no much larger clone lies one nucleotide away.

What the study reported, not specific to this receptor: The amount of clinical and demographic metadata varied by source and participant and was provided uncurated.

TCRbeta CDR3 regions were amplified from genomic DNA by means of the immunoSEQ Assay, a bias-controlled multiplex PCR. From the authors' description of their analysis: The number of nucleated cells in each sample was estimated by amplification of reference gene primers within the assay. To quantify the absolute abundance of each unique TCRbeta CDR3 rearrangement, sequence reads were collapsed and filtered. Productive Simpson clonality was computed per sample as the square root of Simpson's diversity index over productive rearrangements. Drawn from immuneACCESS, this table holds only the in-frame rearrangements with V and J called that TCRdb kept. Clones are partly lost; checked studies trace under half to an unresolved V gene and leave the rest unexplained. V, J and clone size derive from that table, while D and trimming were established from the DNA sequence. Counted in this sample were about 230,000 clones; 83% of them appeared once. Approximately 6% of the sample is held by the ten biggest clonotypes.

The collaborating institutions used their own protocols to collect whole blood in K2EDTA tubes. For TCRbeta analysis, collaborators shipped samples as frozen whole blood, isolated PBMCs, or DNA extracted from either of those sample types. The CDR3, cysteine through phenylalanine, is 14 amino acids long. CDR3 DNA only is kept here, 42 bases in frame from base 1. The germline V gene gives CDR1 as SGHRS and CDR2 as YFSETQ. A distance of 16 bases separates the germline ends of V and J, which lose 3 bases and 7 bases respectively. The sample comprised peripheral blood. The chain couples TRBV5-1 to TRBJ1-2; the D gene is not confidently resolved. The clonotype comes from a man older than 75 with acute or convalescent COVID-19. CDR3 loop: CASSYATEVGGYTF. The nucleotide sequence reads TGCGCCAGCAGCTACGCGACGGAGGTTGGTGGCTACACCTTC. Outside the CDR3, residues come from the reference TRBV5-1 and TRBJ1-2 proteins, so the full variable domain is: KAGVTQTPRYLIKTRGQQVTLSCSPISGHRSVSWYQQTPGQGLQFLFEYFSETQRNKGNFPGRFSGRQFSNSRSEMNVSTLELGDSALYLCASSYATEVGGYTFGSGTRLTVV.